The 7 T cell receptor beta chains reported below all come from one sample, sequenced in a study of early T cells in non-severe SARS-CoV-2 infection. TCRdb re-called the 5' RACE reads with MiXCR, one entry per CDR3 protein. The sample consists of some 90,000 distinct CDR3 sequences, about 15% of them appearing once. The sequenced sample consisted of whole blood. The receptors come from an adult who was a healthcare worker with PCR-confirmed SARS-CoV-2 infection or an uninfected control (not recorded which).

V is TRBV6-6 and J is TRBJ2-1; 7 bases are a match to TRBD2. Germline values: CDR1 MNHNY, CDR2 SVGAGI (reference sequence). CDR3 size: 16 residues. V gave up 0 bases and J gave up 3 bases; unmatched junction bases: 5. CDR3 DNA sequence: TGTGCCAGCAGTTACTCTGGAGGGAGGGTCTACAATGAGCAGTTCTTC. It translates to CASSYSGGRVYNEQFF.

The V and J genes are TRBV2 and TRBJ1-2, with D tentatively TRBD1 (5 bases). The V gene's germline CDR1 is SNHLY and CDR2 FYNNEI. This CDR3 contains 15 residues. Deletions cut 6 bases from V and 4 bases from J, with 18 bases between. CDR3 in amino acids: CASSIVAGRSYGYTF. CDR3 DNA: TGTGCCAGCAGCATCGTCGCAGGGCGGTCCTATGGCTACACCTTC.

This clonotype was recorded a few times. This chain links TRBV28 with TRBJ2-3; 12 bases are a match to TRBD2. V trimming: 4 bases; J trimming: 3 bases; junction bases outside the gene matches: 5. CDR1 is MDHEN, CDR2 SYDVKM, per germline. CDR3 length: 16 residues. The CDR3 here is CASSSPTSGRTDTQYF. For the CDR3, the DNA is TGTGCCAGCAGTTCCCCAACTAGCGGGAGGACAGATACGCAGTATTTT.

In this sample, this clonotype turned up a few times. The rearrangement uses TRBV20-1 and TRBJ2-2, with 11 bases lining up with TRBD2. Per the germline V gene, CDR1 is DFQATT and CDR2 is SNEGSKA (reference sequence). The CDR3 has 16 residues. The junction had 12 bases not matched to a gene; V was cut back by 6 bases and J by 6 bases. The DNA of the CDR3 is TGCAGTGCCCCTCCCCCACTAGCGGGAGTACCCGGGGAGCTGTTTTTT. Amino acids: CSAPPPLAGVPGELFF.

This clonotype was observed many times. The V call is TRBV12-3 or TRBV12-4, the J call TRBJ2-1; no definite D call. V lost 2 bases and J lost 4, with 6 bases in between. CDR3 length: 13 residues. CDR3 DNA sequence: TGTGCCAGCAGTTTACTCCGGTACAATGAGCAGTTCTTC. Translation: CASSLLRYNEQFF.

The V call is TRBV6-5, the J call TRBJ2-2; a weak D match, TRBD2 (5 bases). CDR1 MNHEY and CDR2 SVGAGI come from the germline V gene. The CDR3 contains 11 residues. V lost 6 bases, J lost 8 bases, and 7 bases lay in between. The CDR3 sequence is CASSERGELFF. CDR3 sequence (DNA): TGTGCCAGCAGCGAGCGGGGGGAGCTGTTTTTT.

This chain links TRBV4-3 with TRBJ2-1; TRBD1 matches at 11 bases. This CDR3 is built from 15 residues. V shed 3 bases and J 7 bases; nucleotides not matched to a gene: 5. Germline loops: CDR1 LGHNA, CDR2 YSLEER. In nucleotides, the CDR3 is TGCGCCAGCAGCCAGGACAGGGGGCACGGTAATGAGCAGTTCTTC. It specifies CASSQDRGHGNEQFF.